This T cell receptor (beta chain) was sequenced in a study of blood T cell repertoires in COVID-19. Study-wide background: COVID-19 samples collected from the United States, Italy and Spain covered acute and convalescent phases.

The assay was immunoSEQ multiplex PCR, and TCRdb's table has in-frame clones only and misses some. This table holds more than 200,000 clones, 85% to 90% found once. Recruitment covered some 25 US areas and drew participants whose ages spanned about 18 to 100 years. V shed 5 bases, J shed 2 bases, and the junction held 9 bases outside the gene matches. The CDR3 extends over 18 amino acids. The germline V gene encodes CDR1 SGHAT and CDR2 FQNNGV. Specimen: PBMCs or T cells enriched from blood (not recorded which). The TCR comes from a woman aged 25 to 39 with acute COVID-19. This chain joins TRBV11-2 and TRBJ2-2, with 12 bases lining up with TRBD1. Here the CDR3 reads CASSQYPGTGGNTGELFF. CDR3 coding DNA: TGTGCCAGCAGCCAATACCCCGGGACAGGGGGCAACACCGGGGAGCTGTTTTTT.